In this sample, the clone carrying this TCR beta chain turned up a few times. Its antigen is still unknown. Each CDR3 protein is one row after TCRdb ran MiXCR on the 5' RACE reads. This sample has roughly 260,000 distinct CDR3 sequences, with around an eighth found just once. J lost 2 bases, V lost 5 bases, and 7 bases had no gene match. The CDR3 runs to 15 residues. Germline V lookup: CDR1 SGHTA, CDR2 FQGNSA. This specimen comes from a study of identical twins. Study-wide points: For out-of-frame beta sequences, excess twin sharing was weaker. Cord blood beta clonotypes present at high abundance carried fewer insertions; no such pattern appeared in memory repertoires.

The source material was memory (CD45RO+) T cells sorted from blood. The TCR was taken from a woman younger than 30 in good health. The chain is built from TRBV7-2 and TRBJ2-3; TRBD1 matches at 7 bases. CDR3 sequence reads: CASSPWGQITDTQYF. DNA for the CDR3: TGTGCCAGCAGCCCCTGGGGACAGATCACAGATACGCAGTATTTT.